Shown below are 28 T cell receptor beta chains from a single sample sequenced in a study of T cells in Graves' hyperthyroidism and ophthalmopathy. Using RNA transcripts as the source, TCR beta CDR3 regions were amplified. HTBI primers were the set used in a first-round RT-PCR of the TCR CDR3. A single record per CDR3 protein comes from TCRdb applying MiXCR to the multiplex PCR reads. The table includes a few hundred thousand distinct CDR3 sequences, about a sixth detected once. Sequencing input: blood. The receptors originated from a young woman with Graves' ophthalmopathy.

This clonotype was detected many times. The CDR3 ends on some other residue instead of the conserved phenylalanine or tryptophan, so this is likely a read error. The chain carries TRBV7-2 and TRBJ1-2, with D tentatively TRBD1 (6 bases). V was shortened by 0 bases and J by 2 bases, with 10 bases between the two germline ends. Germline V gene data show CDR1 as SGHTA and CDR2 as FQGNSA. The CDR3 contains 15 residues. The CDR3 loop reads CASSLASGQNYGYTL. The CDR3 bases are TGTGCCAGCAGCTTAGCGTCCGGACAGAACTATGGCTACACCCTC.

CDR3 protein: CSVAQQGNYGYTF. The DNA of the CDR3 is TGCAGCGTCGCACAACAGGGGAACTATGGCTACACCTTC. This chain connects TRBV29-1 to TRBJ1-2, with TRBD1 matching 7 bases. J gave up 2 bases and V 6 bases, and 6 bases lay outside the gene matches. The CDR3 contains 13 residues. Per the germline V gene, CDR1 is SQVTM and CDR2 is ANQGSEA.

The chain is built from TRBV5-5 and TRBJ1-2, with 8 bases lining up with TRBD1. V was pared by 6 bases and J by 8 bases, with 9 bases of the junction left unmatched. Germline V gene lookup returns CDR1 SGHKS and CDR2 YYEKEE (reference sequence). The CDR3 extends over 13 amino acids. CDR3 sequence (DNA): TGTGCCAGCAACCCGACAGGGGCGTCCGGCTACACCTTC. This translates into CASNPTGASGYTF.

The chain uses TRBV6-1 and TRBJ1-2, with D possibly matching TRBD1 (5 bases). Germline CDR1 reads MNHNS; CDR2 reads SASEGT. The CDR3 consists of 12 residues. V gave up 2 bases and J gave up 7 bases, with 8 bases separating them. CDR3 DNA: TGTGCCAGCAGTGAAAGGACACGTGGCTACACCTTC. It specifies CASSERTRGYTF.

The table lists this clonotype with many counts. This chain connects TRBV7-9 to TRBJ1-1; D ambiguous. This CDR3 spans 15 amino acids. V lost 1 base and J lost 4, with 13 bases in between. Germline loops: CDR1 SEHNR, CDR2 FQNEAQ (reference sequence). Written as DNA, the CDR3 is TGTGCCAGCAGCTTAGACTCGACCCCCGGCACTGAAGCTTTCTTT. Translating it yields CASSLDSTPGTEAFF.

This clonotype showed up many times. This sequence joins TRBV20-1 and TRBJ2-1; D may be TRBD1 (5 bases). The V end was cut by 3 bases, the J end by 7 bases, with 13 bases between. This CDR3 has 13 residues. Germline V gives CDR1 DFQATT, CDR2 SNEGSKA (reference sequence). In DNA form, the CDR3 reads TGCAGTGCTAGGGGCAGGGTCAAAAATGAGCAGTTCTTC. It is translated as CSARGRVKNEQFF.

A single count supports this clonotype. The rearrangement uses TRBV12-3 or TRBV12-4 and TRBJ2-7; no definite D call. V lost 7 bases to trimming and J lost 3 bases, with 16 bases between them. This CDR3 comprises 14 residues. CDR3 in DNA: TGTGCCAGCACTTTTGAGCTTGGGGTCTACGAGCAGTACTTC. It encodes CASTFELGVYEQYF.

This clonotype appeared many times. The chain uses TRBV5-1 and TRBJ2-7; D is possibly TRBD1 (5 bases). In germline, CDR1 is SGHRS, CDR2 YFSETQ. The germline V and J ends were trimmed by 2 bases and 5 bases, with 8 bases remaining between them. There are 12 residues in the CDR3. Here the CDR3 DNA reads TGCGCCAGCAGCTTAGGGGCGCACGAGCAGTACTTC. Protein product: CASSLGAHEQYF.

This clonotype was recorded a few times. V and J are TRBV3-1 and TRBJ2-3; D uncertain. Trimming removed 0 bases at V and 1 base at J, with 8 bases between. Germline V gene sequence: CDR1 LGHDT, CDR2 YNNKEL (reference sequence). The CDR3 is 15 amino acids. The CDR3 protein is CASSQDHGGTDTQYF. The CDR3 nucleotides are TGTGCCAGCAGCCAAGATCACGGCGGCACAGATACGCAGTATTTT.

At least ten counts were recorded for this clonotype. The chain couples TRBV6-2 or TRBV6-3 to TRBJ2-7, with no clear D. The V gene lost 5 bases and the J gene lost 7 bases, with 18 bases spanning the gap. Per germline, CDR1 MNHEY and CDR2 SVGEGT. The CDR3 is made up of 14 amino acids. As DNA, the CDR3 is TGTGCCAGCAGTCCTTCACGTTCGGAACATGAGCAGTACTTC. Its translation is CASSPSRSEHEQYF.

In its sample, this clonotype was seen a few times. The chain couples TRBV7-9 to TRBJ2-1; D is ambiguous. Trimming cost V 6 bases and J 5 bases, with 17 bases left between them. The CDR3 totals 15 residues. Germline assignment: CDR1 SEHNR and CDR2 FQNEAQ (reference sequence). CDR3 in amino acids: CASSDSLGSHNEQFF. The DNA of the CDR3 is TGTGCCAGCAGTGACTCGCTGGGTTCCCACAATGAGCAGTTCTTC.

The chain carries TRBV27 and TRBJ1-1; D unclear. This CDR3 spans 13 amino acids. Trimming cost V 4 bases and J 3 bases, with 9 bases left between them. Germline V gene sequence: CDR1 MNHEY, CDR2 SMNVEV (reference sequence). The DNA for the CDR3 is TGTGCCAGCAGTTCCTTTGGAGACACTGAAGCTTTCTTT. It codes for CASSSFGDTEAFF.

This clonotype occurred a few times. The genes are TRBV29-1 and TRBJ1-4; D unclear. V was trimmed by 4 bases and J by 5 bases, leaving 5 bases between them. The CDR3 loop spans 11 amino acids. Germline values: CDR1 SQVTM, CDR2 ANQGSEA. For the CDR3, the DNA is TGCAGCGTTGGCCAAAATGAAAAACTGTTTTTT. It is translated as CSVGQNEKLFF. Filled out from reference TRBV29-1 and TRBJ1-4, the complete variable domain reads SAVISQKPSRDICQRGTSLTIQCQVDSQVTMMFWYRQQPGQSLTLIATANQGSEATYESGFVIDKFPISRPNLTFSTLTVSNMSPEDSSIYLCSVGQNEKLFFGSGTQLSVL.

This clonotype was picked up many times. J is TRBJ1-1 and V is TRBV4-1, with TRBD1 identical over 8 bases. This CDR3 comprises 15 residues. V was pared by 1 base and J by 2 bases, with 3 bases of the junction left unmatched. In germline, CDR1 is MGHRA, CDR2 YSYEKL. The CDR3: CASSQVGQGNTEAFF. DNA of the CDR3: TGCGCCAGCAGCCAAGTAGGACAGGGAAACACTGAAGCTTTCTTT.

This clonotype came up a few times. Here the CDR3 reads CASSEMAGTNTEAFF. The CDR3 DNA sequence: TGTGCCAGCAGTGAAATGGCAGGGACGAACACTGAAGCTTTCTTT. This chain links TRBV6-1 with TRBJ1-1, with D maybe TRBD1 (5 bases). The CDR3 loop spans 15 amino acids. Between the trimmed V and J ends, which lost 2 bases and 1 base, there was a span of 11 bases. Germline V CDR1 and CDR2: MNHNS, SASEGT.

This clonotype was counted ten times or more. This chain links TRBV5-6 with TRBJ2-7; D is unclear. This CDR3 is 10 amino acids long. Trimming stripped 1 base from V and 6 bases from J, with 2 bases between. Germline-derived CDR1 and CDR2 are SGHDT and YYEEEE. The CDR3 DNA reads as TGTGCCAGCAGCTTGATCGAGCAGTACTTC. Translated, it gives CASSLIEQYF.

This chain joins TRBV6-1 and TRBJ2-7; 8 bases align to TRBD1. The V gene end was trimmed by 6 bases and the J gene end by 4 bases; junction bases not matched to a gene: 5. The germline V gene has CDR1 MNHNS and CDR2 SASEGT. The length of the CDR3 is 13 residues. CDR3 protein: CASRHDRGYEQYF. The CDR3 DNA is TGTGCCAGCAGGCACGACAGGGGATACGAGCAGTACTTC.

The chain links TRBV10-2 to TRBJ2-6, with D unclear. The ends were cut back, 0 bases at V and 0 bases at J, with 9 bases in the middle. This CDR3 spans 17 amino acids. The germline CDR1 and CDR2 sequences are WSHSY and SAAADI. CDR3 DNA sequence: TGCGCCAGCAGTGAGTCTCCGTGGGTCTCTGGGGCCAACGTCCTGACTTTC. This sequence encodes CASSESPWVSGANVLTF.

This clonotype was observed a handful of times. This sequence joins TRBV27 and TRBJ2-7; D might be TRBD1 (6 bases). Deletions cut 3 bases from V and 0 bases from J, with 12 bases between. This CDR3 region has 15 residues. Germline lookup yields CDR1 MNHEY and CDR2 SMNVEV (reference sequence). This CDR3 is CASSFGTPISYEQYF. In nucleotides, the CDR3 is TGTGCCAGCAGTTTCGGGACACCGATCTCCTACGAGCAGTACTTC.

The chain employs TRBV27 and TRBJ2-1; 7 nucleotides align to TRBD2. Per germline, CDR1 MNHEY and CDR2 SMNVEV (reference sequence). V dropped 3 bases and J dropped 4; count of bases not matched to a gene: 6. CDR3 length equals 15 residues. The chain's CDR3 is CASSFTAGTYNEQFF. The CDR3 bases are TGTGCCAGCAGTTTCACAGCGGGAACTTACAATGAGCAGTTCTTC.

This clonotype was recorded many times. The chain has TRBV2 and TRBJ2-1; D call uncertain. The V end was cut by 3 bases, the J end by 8 bases, with 14 bases between. From germline, CDR1 is SNHLY and CDR2 FYNNEI. CDR3 length: 14 residues. CDR3 protein: CASSDDPGSHEQFF. The CDR3 DNA reads TGTGCCAGCAGTGACGATCCCGGAAGCCATGAGCAGTTCTTC.

The chain links TRBV19 to TRBJ2-7; 8 bases match TRBD1. CDR3 length: 15 residues. The V gene's germline CDR1 is LNHDA and CDR2 SQIVND (reference sequence). The junction had 9 bases not matched to a gene; V was cut back by 6 bases and J by 2 bases. The CDR3 loop reads CASRAQDRAPYEQYF. The CDR3 DNA sequence: TGTGCCAGTAGGGCCCAGGACAGGGCCCCCTACGAGCAGTACTTC.

A few counts support this clonotype. The rearrangement uses TRBV25-1 and TRBJ2-2; 9 positions agree with TRBD1. This CDR3 contains 15 residues. CDR1 MGHDK and CDR2 SYGVNS come from the germline V gene. The V segment lost 3 bases and the J segment 2 bases; nucleotides outside the gene matches: 1. For the CDR3, the DNA is TGTGCCAGCAGTGAGGACAGGGGCAACACCGGGGAGCTGTTTTTT. Its protein product is CASSEDRGNTGELFF.

This chain joins TRBV28 and TRBJ2-2; 14 bases fit TRBD2. The junction had 11 bases not matched to a gene; V was cut back by 5 bases and J by 3 bases. Germline V gene sequence: CDR1 MDHEN, CDR2 SYDVKM. CDR3 length equals 19 residues. CDR3 nucleotides: TGTGCCAGCAGTGTGGCGACTAGCGGGAGGGCCGCGGACACCGGGGAGCTGTTTTTT. It specifies CASSVATSGRAADTGELFF.

This clonotype showed up many times. The J gene is TRBJ1-1, the V gene TRBV2, with 9 bases matching TRBD1. The CDR3 runs 14 residues. CDR1 is SNHLY, CDR2 FYNNEI, per germline. Trimming removed 6 bases from V and 4 bases from J; junction bases left unmatched: 6. This CDR3 is CASRYRGQGTEAFF. Written as DNA, the CDR3 is TGTGCCAGCAGATACAGGGGGCAAGGCACTGAAGCTTTCTTT.

This clonotype appeared a few times. Sequence at one end of the junction differs from germline and may be a read error. The chain employs TRBV7-3 and TRBJ1-2; tentatively, D is TRBD1 (6 bases). The length of the CDR3 is 13 residues. CDR1 SGHTA and CDR2 FQGTGA come from the germline V gene. The CDR3 loop is CTSSLERGHGYTF. CDR3 nucleotide sequence: TGTACCAGCAGCTTAGAGCGGGGGCATGGCTACACCTTC.

This clonotype was recorded at least ten times. The V call is TRBV20-1, the J call TRBJ1-1; D may be TRBD1 (5 bases). V was trimmed by 0 bases and J by 3 bases, leaving 8 bases between them. Looked up from germline, CDR1 is DFQATT and CDR2 is SNEGSKA (reference sequence). The CDR3 is 13 residues long. CDR3 sequence (DNA): TGCAGTGCTAGAGATCCAGGGCACACTGAAGCTTTCTTT. Translation: CSARDPGHTEAFF.

The rearrangement joins TRBV7-6 to TRBJ2-3, with 10 bases matching TRBD2. Germline-derived CDR1 and CDR2 are SGHVS and FNYEAQ. The CDR3 sequence is 13 residues long. CDR3 sequence (DNA): TGTGCGAGTACTAGCGGGGTCACAGAGCCGCAGTATTTT. Encoded protein: CASTSGVTEPQYF.